This is a list of T cell receptor beta chains from one sample in a study of molecular identifiers for immune sequencing clone quantification. TCRdb passed the PCR reads through MiXCR, listing each CDR3 protein once. Of 20,000 to 25,000 distinct CDR3 sequences in the sample, roughly a sixth were seen once. Sequencing input: naive CD8+ T cells from blood, with Jurkat cell RNA spiked in. The origin of the receptors is a human donor in good health. Some libraries in this study had Jurkat cell RNA spiked in. Both conserved end residues are part of each CDR3. The order of the fields is clone size, V gene, D gene, J gene, CDR3 DNA, CDR3 protein. The D gene is left open where the match is weak. Part of the rows lack a size; the others show once, few, many or a class for expanded clones.

many	TRBV4-1	TRBD2	TRBJ2-7	TGCGCCAGCAGCCAAGGGATTAGCGGGATACTCTACGAGCAGTACTTC	CASSQGISGILYEQYF
many	TRBV7-6	TRBD2	TRBJ2-3	TGTGCCAGCAGCTCGAGCTTCACTAGCGGGACTAGCACAGATACGCAGTATTTT	CASSSSFTSGTSTDTQYF
many	TRBV2	NA	TRBJ1-3	TGTGCCAGCAGTCGGACAGCATCTGGAAACACCATATATTTT	CASSRTASGNTIYF
many	TRBV19	NA	TRBJ1-1	TGTGCCAGTAGTTGGGGGGCCCGGAACACTGAAGCTTTCTTT	CASSWGARNTEAFF
many	TRBV12-3/TRBV12-4	TRBD2	TRBJ2-4	TGTGCCAGCAGTTTAGGGGGGGGGGCCAAAAACATTCAGTACTTC	CASSLGGGAKNIQYF
many	TRBV4-1	NA	TRBJ2-5	TGCGCCAGCAGCCAAGTAGGTCTAGGGACCCAGTACTTC	CASSQVGLGTQYF
NA	TRBV2	NA	TRBJ2-4	TGTGCCAGCACGGAAAACATTCAGTACTTC	CASTENIQYF
many	TRBV11-2	TRBD2	TRBJ2-7	TGTGCCAGCAGCTTAGATCGACTAGCTGTACCCGACGAGCAGTACTTC	CASSLDRLAVPDEQYF
many	TRBV7-8	NA	TRBJ1-1	TGTGCCAGCAGGGAATGGGGGTTAAACACTGAAGCTTTCTTT	CASREWGLNTEAFF
many	TRBV11-2	TRBD1	TRBJ2-5	TGTGCCAGCAGCAACAGGGGGAAAGAGACCCAGTACTTC	CASSNRGKETQYF
few	TRBV5-5	TRBD2	TRBJ2-7	TGTGCCAGCAGCTTCGGAGCGGGGGGATATCTCGAGCAGTACTTC	CASSFGAGGYLEQYF
NA	TRBV7-9	NA	TRBJ1-1	TGTGCCAGCAGCGGGGAGCTAAACACTGAAGCTTTCTTT	CASSGELNTEAFF
many	TRBV6-5	NA	TRBJ2-3	TGTGCCAGCAGTTACTTTCCTCACACAGATACGCAGTATTTT	CASSYFPHTDTQYF
many	TRBV21-1	NA	TRBJ2-7	TGTGCCAGCAGCTCCCTCGTGTACGAGCAGTACTTC	CASSSLVYEQYF
many	TRBV6-5	NA	TRBJ2-1	TGTGCCAGCAGTACCCGGCAGAGGACACCTATCCCCTCCTACAATGAGCAGTTCTTC	CASSTRQRTPIPSYNEQFF
many	TRBV4-3	TRBD1	TRBJ1-1	TGCGCCAGCAGCCACTACCTACAGGGGGTGGGCACTGAAGCTTTCTTT	CASSHYLQGVGTEAFF
many	TRBV15	TRBD1	TRBJ2-5	TGTGCCACCAGCAGAGACCAATATACAGGGGGTGGTAAGACCCAGTACTTC	CATSRDQYTGGGKTQYF
many	TRBV18	NA	TRBJ2-7	TGTGCCAGCTCATCCCGACTAGAAAGCTACGAGCAGTACTTC	CASSSRLESYEQYF
many	TRBV20-1	NA	TRBJ1-1	TGCAGTGCCACGACAGGTAACACTGAAGCTTTCTTT	CSATTGNTEAFF
medium-sized	TRBV20-1	NA	TRBJ1-1	TGCAGTGCCCCCGACCGGGGAGGAACTGAAGCTTTCTTT	CSAPDRGGTEAFF
medium-sized	TRBV9	NA	TRBJ2-2	TGTGCCAGCAGCGTAGGGCAGGGATACGGGGAGCTGTTTTTT	CASSVGQGYGELFF
many	TRBV19	NA	TRBJ1-5	TGTGCCAGTAGCTCGGGGGGGCGTAGCAATCAGCCCCAGCATTTT	CASSSGGRSNQPQHF
NA	TRBV12-3/TRBV12-4	NA	TRBJ2-2	TGTGCCAGCACCTGGGGGGATGGGGACCCAGACACCGGGGAGCTGTTTTTT	CASTWGDGDPDTGELFF
many	TRBV7-9	NA	TRBJ1-3	TGTGCCAGCAGCACTGACAGGATCTCTGGAAACACCATATATTTT	CASSTDRISGNTIYF
few	TRBV28	NA	TRBJ2-3	TGTGCCAGCAGTCCAACAGGGCGGCAGGACCGCACAGATATGCTGTATTTT	CASSPTGRQDRTDMLYF
NA	TRBV27	NA	TRBJ1-3	TGTGCCAGCAGCCCGGTCGGTGGTGGAAACACCATATATTTT	CASSPVGGGNTIYF
many	TRBV9	NA	TRBJ2-3	TGTGCCAGCAGCGGGGAGGACAGCCACACAGATACGCAGTATTTT	CASSGEDSHTDTQYF
many	TRBV7-9	TRBD2	TRBJ2-7	TGTGCCAGCAGCTTAGGAGCGAGCGGGAGCTCCTACGAGCAGTACTTC	CASSLGASGSSYEQYF
NA	TRBV5-3	NA	TRBJ2-2	TGTGCCAGCAGCGCAGGGACCGGGGAGCTGTTTTTT	CASSAGTGELFF
medium-sized	TRBV29-1	TRBD2	TRBJ2-3	TGCAGCGTTGTCGGAGCGGGGGGCACAGATACGCAGTATTTT	CSVVGAGGTDTQYF
many	TRBV5-6	TRBD1	TRBJ1-4	TGTGCCAGCAGGCAGGGGGTTGATGAAAAACTGTTTTTT	CASRQGVDEKLFF
NA	TRBV12-3/TRBV12-4	NA	TRBJ2-7	TGTGCCAGCAGTTTATTCGGGGGGCCAGGGAACGAGCAGTACTTC	CASSLFGGPGNEQYF
NA	TRBV6-1	NA	TRBJ1-4	TGTGCCAGCAGGGACGTACAGTGGGAAAAACTGTTTTTT	CASRDVQWEKLFF
many	TRBV19	NA	TRBJ2-7	TGTGCCAGTAGTATAGCAGGTGCCCCCTACGAGCAGTACTTC	CASSIAGAPYEQYF
many	TRBV27	NA	TRBJ2-7	TGTGCCAGCAGTCCGTTAGCGGTTACCTACGAGCAGTACTTC	CASSPLAVTYEQYF
many	TRBV6-5	TRBD2	TRBJ2-3	TGTGCCAGCAGTTACGGGGTGGCGGGAGTCACAGATACGCAGTATTTT	CASSYGVAGVTDTQYF
medium-sized	TRBV14	NA	TRBJ2-7	TGTGCCAGCAGCCAAACAGGGTACGAGCAGTACTTC	CASSQTGYEQYF
few	TRBV6-2/TRBV6-3	NA	TRBJ1-5	TGTGCCAGCAGTTATATTCAGGGGCATCAGCCCCAGCATTTT	CASSYIQGHQPQHF
many	TRBV6-2/TRBV6-3	TRBD2	TRBJ2-3	TGTGCCAGCAGTTACCAGGGACTAGCGAACACAGATACGCAGTATTTT	CASSYQGLANTDTQYF
many	TRBV4-3	NA	TRBJ2-1	TGCGCCAGCAGCCAAGATTCTCTCGGGGGGCCGGGTAATGAGCAGTTCTTC	CASSQDSLGGPGNEQFF
many	TRBV5-4	NA	TRBJ2-5	TGTGCCAGCAGCTTGGGACATAACCTCCAAGAGACCCAGTACTTC	CASSLGHNLQETQYF
many	TRBV7-9	NA	TRBJ2-5	TGTGCCAGCAGCCCCCCAGGGGTCGACCAAGAGACCCAGTACTTC	CASSPPGVDQETQYF